This entry is about one T cell receptor beta chain. Assay: immunoSEQ multiplex PCR; the TCRdb copy retains only in-frame clones and omits some. The data show around 60,000 clones, with 75% to 95% seen just once and around a tenth held by the top ten. These data come from a study of blood T cell repertoires in COVID-19. Background on the study: Acute and convalescent COVID-19 samples came from the United States, Italy and Spain. PBMCs, B-cell-depleted T cells, or T cells were the source of the cDNA or gDNA that made up the material.

This CDR3 comprises 15 residues. The V gene lost 8 bases and the J gene lost 7 bases, with 21 bases spanning the gap. The germline V gene has CDR1 LGHDT and CDR2 YNNKEL (reference sequence). Sample: peripheral blood. This chain uses TRBV3-1 (or the pseudogene TRBV3-2) with TRBJ2-1; possible D gene TRBD2, 7 bases. This sequence was found in an elderly woman with active COVID-19. CDR3 residues: CASSPVGGPENEQFF. DNA for the CDR3: TGTGCCAGCTCTCCGGTGGGGGGGCCAGAGAATGAGCAGTTCTTC.